Sequencing of this T cell receptor beta chain was carried out in a study of blood T cells in healthy people across ages. Broader study findings: The donors' CMV status was not determined, possibly confounding changes in expanded clonotypes.

This clonotype has only a few counts. The antigen is unknown. In each sample, at least 6.5 million PBMCs were isolated. The CDR3 covers 14 residues. The V gene lost 1 base and the J gene lost 2 bases, with 9 bases spanning the gap. The germline gives CDR1 SGHRS, CDR2 YFSETQ. A second roughly 7 to 12 cycle PCR used barcoded and J-beta primers. TCRdb recomputed calls from the 5' RACE reads with MiXCR, one row per CDR3 protein. The table shows roughly 500,000 distinct CDR3 sequences, with 25% to 30% occurring only once. Sequenced material: blood. The receptor's source is an older woman in good health. V and J are TRBV5-1 and TRBJ1-1, with D unclear. This CDR3 is CASSLIWGNTEAFF. CDR3 DNA sequence: TGCGCCAGCAGCTTGATTTGGGGAAACACTGAAGCTTTCTTT. The complete variable domain, with remaining parts taken from reference TRBV5-1 and TRBJ1-1, reads KAGVTQTPRYLIKTRGQQVTLSCSPISGHRSVSWYQQTPGQGLQFLFEYFSETQRNKGNFPGRFSGRQFSNSRSEMNVSTLELGDSALYLCASSLIWGNTEAFFGQGTRLTVV.